Sequencing of this TCR beta chain was carried out in a study of cytomegalovirus exposure and HLA in healthy donors. About the research overall: As an earlier analysis found, about 179 million T cells yielded about 120 million unique TCR beta sequences. From donors who were HLA-typed, an early data release held approximately 84 million unique TCRs. Findings and limits, study-wide: The authors assumed roughly uniform sequencing depth across donors for presence/absence analyses.

This CDR3 has 14 residues. Germline CDR1 is SGHAT and CDR2 is FQNNGV. V was trimmed by 5 bases and J by 0 bases, leaving 8 bases between them. The PCR used 60 Vbeta and 13 Jbeta primers. TCRdb keeps only in-frame clones here, not all; method: immunoSEQ multiplex PCR. The table includes 150,000 to 200,000 clones, about 81% detected once. The sample holds a few counts of this clone. The antigen remains undetermined. This receptor was obtained from a man younger than 30 in good health and CMV-seronegative. The sample was PBMCs. The gene calls are TRBV11-2 and TRBJ2-1; D not resolved. CDR3 in amino acids: CASSRLPSYNEQFF. The CDR3, as DNA: TGTGCCAGCAGCCGCCTACCCTCCTACAATGAGCAGTTCTTC. The full variable domain, rest sourced from reference TRBV11-2 and TRBJ2-1, is EAGVAQSPRYKIIEKRQSVAFWCNPISGHATLYWYQQILGQGPKLLIQFQNNGVVDDSQLPKDRFSAERLKGVDSTLKIQPAKLEDSAVYLCASSRLPSYNEQFFGPGTRLTVL.